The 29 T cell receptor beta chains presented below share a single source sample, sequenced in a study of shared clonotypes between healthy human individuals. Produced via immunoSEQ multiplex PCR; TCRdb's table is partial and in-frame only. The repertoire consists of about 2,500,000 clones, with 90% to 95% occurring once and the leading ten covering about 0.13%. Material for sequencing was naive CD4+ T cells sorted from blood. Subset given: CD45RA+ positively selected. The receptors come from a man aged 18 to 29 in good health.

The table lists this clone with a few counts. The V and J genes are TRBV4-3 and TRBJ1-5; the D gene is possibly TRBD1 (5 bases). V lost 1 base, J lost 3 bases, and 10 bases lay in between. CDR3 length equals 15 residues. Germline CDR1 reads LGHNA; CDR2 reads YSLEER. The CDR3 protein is CASSQGVTVNQPQHF. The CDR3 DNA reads TGCGCCAGCAGCCAAGGGGTGACAGTCAATCAGCCCCAGCATTTT.

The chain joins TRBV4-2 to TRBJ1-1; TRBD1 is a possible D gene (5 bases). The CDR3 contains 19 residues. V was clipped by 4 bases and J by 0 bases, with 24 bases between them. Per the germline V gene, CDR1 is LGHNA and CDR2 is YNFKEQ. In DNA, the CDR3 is TGTGCCAGCAGCCTTTCGACCGCTATCGGCGGGGGGTTGAACACTGAAGCTTTCTTT. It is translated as CASSLSTAIGGGLNTEAFF.

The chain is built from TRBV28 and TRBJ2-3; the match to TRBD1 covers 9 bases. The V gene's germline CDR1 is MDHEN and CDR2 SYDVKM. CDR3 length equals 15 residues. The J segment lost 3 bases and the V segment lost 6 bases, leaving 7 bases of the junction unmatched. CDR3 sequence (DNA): TGTGCCAGCAGACCGACAGGGGGTAGTACAGATACGCAGTATTTT. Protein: CASRPTGGSTDTQYF. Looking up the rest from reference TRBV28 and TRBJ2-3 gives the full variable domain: DVKVTQSSRYLVKRTGEKVFLECVQDMDHENMFWYRQDPGLGLRLIYFSYDVKMKEKGDIPEGYSVSREKKERFSLILESASTNQTSMYLCASRPTGGSTDTQYFGPGTRLTVL.

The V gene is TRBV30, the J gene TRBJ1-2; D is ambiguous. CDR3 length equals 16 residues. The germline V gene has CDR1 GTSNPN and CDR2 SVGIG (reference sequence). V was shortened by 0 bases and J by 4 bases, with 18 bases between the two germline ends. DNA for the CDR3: TGTGCCTGGAGTGTATTCGGGGTTACTCGTATCTATGGCTACACCTTC. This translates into CAWSVFGVTRIYGYTF.

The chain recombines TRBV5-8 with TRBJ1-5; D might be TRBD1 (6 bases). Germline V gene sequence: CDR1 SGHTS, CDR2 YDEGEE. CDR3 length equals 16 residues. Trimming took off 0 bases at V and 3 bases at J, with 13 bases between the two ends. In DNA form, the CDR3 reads TGTGCCAGCAGCTTGGTCGGGGGGCAGCTCAATCAGCCCCAGCATTTT. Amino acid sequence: CASSLVGGQLNQPQHF.

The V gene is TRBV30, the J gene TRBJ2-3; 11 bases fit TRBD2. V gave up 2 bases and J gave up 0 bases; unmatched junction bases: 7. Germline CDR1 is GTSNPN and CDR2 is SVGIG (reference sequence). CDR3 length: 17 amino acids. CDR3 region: CAWSSQRTSGSTDTQYF. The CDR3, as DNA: TGTGCCTGGAGTTCTCAACGGACTAGCGGGAGCACAGATACGCAGTATTTT.

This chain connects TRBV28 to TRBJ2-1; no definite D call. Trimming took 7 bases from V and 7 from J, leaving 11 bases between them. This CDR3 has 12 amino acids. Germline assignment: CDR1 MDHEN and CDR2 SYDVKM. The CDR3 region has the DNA TGTGCCAGCAATGCCCGGTGGAATGAGCAGTTCTTC. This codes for CASNARWNEQFF.

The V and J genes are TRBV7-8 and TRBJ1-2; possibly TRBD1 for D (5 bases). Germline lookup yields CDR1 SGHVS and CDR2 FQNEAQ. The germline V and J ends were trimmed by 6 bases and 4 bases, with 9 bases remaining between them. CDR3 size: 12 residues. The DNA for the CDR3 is TGTGCCAGCAGGGGGCAGGGCTATGGCTACACCTTC. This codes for CASRGQGYGYTF.

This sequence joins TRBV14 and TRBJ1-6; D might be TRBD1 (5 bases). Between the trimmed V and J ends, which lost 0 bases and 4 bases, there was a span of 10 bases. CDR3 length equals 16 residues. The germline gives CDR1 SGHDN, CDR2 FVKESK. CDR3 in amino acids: CASSQEGRGYNSPLHF. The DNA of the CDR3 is TGTGCCAGCAGCCAAGAGGGCCGGGGGTATAATTCACCCCTCCACTTT. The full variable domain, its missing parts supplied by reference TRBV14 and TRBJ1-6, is EAGVTQFPSHSVIEKGQTVTLRCDPISGHDNLYWYRRVMGKEIKFLLHFVKESKQDESGMPNNRFLAERTGGTYSTLKVQPAELEDSGVYFCASSQEGRGYNSPLHFGNGTRLTVT.

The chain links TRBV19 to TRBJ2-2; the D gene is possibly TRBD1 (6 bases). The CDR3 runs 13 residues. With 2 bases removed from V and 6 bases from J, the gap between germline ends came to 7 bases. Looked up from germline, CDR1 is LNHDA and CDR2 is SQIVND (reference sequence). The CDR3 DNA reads TGTGCCAGTAGTATACAGGGGTCCGGGGAGCTGTTTTTT. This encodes CASSIQGSGELFF. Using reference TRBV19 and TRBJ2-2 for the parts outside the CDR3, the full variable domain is DGGITQSPKYLFRKEGQNVTLSCEQNLNHDAMYWYRQDPGQGLRLIYYSQIVNDFQKGDIAEGYSVSREKKESFPLTVTSAQKNPTAFYLCASSIQGSGELFFGEGSRLTVL.

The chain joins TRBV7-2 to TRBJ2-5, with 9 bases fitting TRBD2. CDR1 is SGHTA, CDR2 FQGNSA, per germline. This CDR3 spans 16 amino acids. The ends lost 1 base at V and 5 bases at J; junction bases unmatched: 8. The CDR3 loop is CASSLGGSGRFETQYF. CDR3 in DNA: TGTGCCAGCAGCTTAGGGGGTAGCGGGAGATTTGAGACCCAGTACTTC. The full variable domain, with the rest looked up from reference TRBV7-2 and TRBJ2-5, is GAGVSQSPSNKVTEKGKDVELRCDPISGHTALYWYRQSLGQGLEFLIYFQGNSAPDKSGLPSDRFSAERTGGSVSTLTIQRTQQEDSAVYLCASSLGGSGRFETQYFGPGTRLLVL.

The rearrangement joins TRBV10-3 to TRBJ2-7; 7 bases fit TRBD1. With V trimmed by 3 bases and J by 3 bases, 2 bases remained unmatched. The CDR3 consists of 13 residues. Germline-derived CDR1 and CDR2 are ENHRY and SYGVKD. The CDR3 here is CAISDRDSYEQYF. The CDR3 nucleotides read TGTGCCATCAGTGACCGGGACAGCTACGAGCAGTACTTC.

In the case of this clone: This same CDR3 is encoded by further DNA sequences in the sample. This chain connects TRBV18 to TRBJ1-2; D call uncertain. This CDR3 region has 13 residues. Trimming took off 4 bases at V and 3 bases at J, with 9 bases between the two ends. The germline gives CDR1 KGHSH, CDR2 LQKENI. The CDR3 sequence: CASSQGLDYGYTF. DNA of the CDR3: TGTGCCAGCTCACAGGGTTTAGACTATGGCTACACCTTC.

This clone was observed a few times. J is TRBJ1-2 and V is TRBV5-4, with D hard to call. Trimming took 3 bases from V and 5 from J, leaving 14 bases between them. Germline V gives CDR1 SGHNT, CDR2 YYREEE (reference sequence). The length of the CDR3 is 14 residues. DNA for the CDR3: TGTGCCAGCAGCTCGAATACAGAGGTATATGGCTACACCTTC. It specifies CASSSNTEVYGYTF.

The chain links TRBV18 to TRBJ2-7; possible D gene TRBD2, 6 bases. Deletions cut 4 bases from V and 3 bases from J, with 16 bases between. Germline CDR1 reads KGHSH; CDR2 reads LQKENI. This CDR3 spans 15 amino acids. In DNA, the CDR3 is TGTGCCAGCTCACTGGGACTTTTAGAGGTCTACGAGCAGTACTTC. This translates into CASSLGLLEVYEQYF.

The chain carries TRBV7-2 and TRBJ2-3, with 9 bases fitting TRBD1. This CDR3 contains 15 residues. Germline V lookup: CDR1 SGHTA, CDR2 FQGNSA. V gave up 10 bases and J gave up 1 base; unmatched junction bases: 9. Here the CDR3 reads CANSQGARGTDTQYF. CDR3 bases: TGTGCCAATTCACAGGGGGCGCGGGGCACAGATACGCAGTATTTT.

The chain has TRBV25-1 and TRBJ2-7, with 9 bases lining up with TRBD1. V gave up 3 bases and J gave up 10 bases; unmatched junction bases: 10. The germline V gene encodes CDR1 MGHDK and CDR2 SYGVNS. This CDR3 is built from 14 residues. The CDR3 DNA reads TGTGCCAGCAGTGATACCGGGACAGGGACGAGCCAGTACTTC. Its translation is CASSDTGTGTSQYF.

The CDR3 bases are TGTGCCAGTGCACGGAAGGGGCCCCAGCATTTT. Its protein product is CASARKGPQHF. V usage is TRBV19 and J usage is TRBJ1-5; unclear D gene. The V gene's germline CDR1 is LNHDA and CDR2 SQIVND (reference sequence). V was cut by 8 bases and J by 9 bases, with 11 bases left in between. CDR3 length equals 11 residues. The full variable domain, in which reference TRBV19 and TRBJ1-5 provide the parts outside the CDR3, is DGGITQSPKYLFRKEGQNVTLSCEQNLNHDAMYWYRQDPGQGLRLIYYSQIVNDFQKGDIAEGYSVSREKKESFPLTVTSAQKNPTAFYLCASARKGPQHFGDGTRLSIL.

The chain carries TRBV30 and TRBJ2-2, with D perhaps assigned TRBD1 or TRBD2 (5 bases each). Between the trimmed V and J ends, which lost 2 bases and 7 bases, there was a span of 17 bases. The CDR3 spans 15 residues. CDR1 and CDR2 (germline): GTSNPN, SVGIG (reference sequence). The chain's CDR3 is CAWSLVGTEGGELFF. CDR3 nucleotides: TGTGCCTGGAGTTTAGTAGGGACCGAGGGCGGGGAGCTGTTTTTT. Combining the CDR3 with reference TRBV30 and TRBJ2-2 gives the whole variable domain SQTIHQWPATLVQPVGSPLSLECTVEGTSNPNLYWYRQAAGRGLQLLFYSVGIGQISSEVPQNLSASRPQDRQFILSSKKLLLSDSGFYLCAWSLVGTEGGELFFGEGSRLTVL.

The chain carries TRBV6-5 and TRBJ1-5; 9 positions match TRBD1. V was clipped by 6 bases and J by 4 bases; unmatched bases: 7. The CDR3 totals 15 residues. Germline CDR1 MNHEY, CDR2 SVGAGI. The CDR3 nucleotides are TGTGCCAGCAGGATCTACGACAGGGGGAATCAGCCCCAGCATTTT. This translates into CASRIYDRGNQPQHF.

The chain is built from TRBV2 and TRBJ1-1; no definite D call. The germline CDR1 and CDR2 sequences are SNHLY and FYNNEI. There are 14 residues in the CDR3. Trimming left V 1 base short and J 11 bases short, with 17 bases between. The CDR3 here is CASSEGDNLGRAFF. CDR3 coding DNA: TGTGCCAGCAGTGAAGGAGATAACCTCGGTAGGGCTTTCTTT.

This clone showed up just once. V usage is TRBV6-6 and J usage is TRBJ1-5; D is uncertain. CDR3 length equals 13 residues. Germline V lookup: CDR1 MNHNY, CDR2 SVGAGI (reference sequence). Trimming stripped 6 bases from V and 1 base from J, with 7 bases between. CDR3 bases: TGTGCCAGCAGAGATCGGAGCAATCAGCCCCAGCATTTT. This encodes CASRDRSNQPQHF.

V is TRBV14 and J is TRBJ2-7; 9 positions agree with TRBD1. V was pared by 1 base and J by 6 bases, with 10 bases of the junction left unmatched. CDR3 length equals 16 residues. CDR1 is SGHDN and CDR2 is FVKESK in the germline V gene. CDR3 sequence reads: CASSQGTGTGLSEQYF. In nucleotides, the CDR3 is TGTGCCAGCAGCCAAGGTACCGGGACAGGGCTCTCCGAGCAGTACTTC.

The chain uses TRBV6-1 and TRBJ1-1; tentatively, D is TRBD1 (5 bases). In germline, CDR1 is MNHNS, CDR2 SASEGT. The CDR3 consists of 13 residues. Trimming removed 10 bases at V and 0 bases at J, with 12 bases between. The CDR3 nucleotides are TGTGCCATCAGCCGGGACGTGAACACTGAAGCTTTCTTT. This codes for CAISRDVNTEAFF.

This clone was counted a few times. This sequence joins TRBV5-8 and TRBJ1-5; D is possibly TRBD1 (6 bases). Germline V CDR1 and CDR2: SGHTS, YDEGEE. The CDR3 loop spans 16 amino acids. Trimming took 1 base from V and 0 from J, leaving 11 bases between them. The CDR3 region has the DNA TGTGCCAGCAGCTTGATTACAGGGTATAGCAATCAGCCCCAGCATTTT. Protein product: CASSLITGYSNQPQHF.

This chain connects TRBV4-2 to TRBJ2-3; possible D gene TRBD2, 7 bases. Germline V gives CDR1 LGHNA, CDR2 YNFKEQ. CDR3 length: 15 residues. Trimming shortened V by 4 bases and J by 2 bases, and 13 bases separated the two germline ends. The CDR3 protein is CASSPRGAYTDTQYF. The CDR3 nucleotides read TGTGCCAGCAGCCCTCGGGGGGCCTACACAGATACGCAGTATTTT.

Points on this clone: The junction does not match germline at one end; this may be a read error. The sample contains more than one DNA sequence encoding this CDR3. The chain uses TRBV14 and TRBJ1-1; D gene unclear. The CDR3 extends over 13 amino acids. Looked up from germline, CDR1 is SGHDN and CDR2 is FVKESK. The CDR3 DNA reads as TGTGCCAGCAGTGATACCTTGGGCACTGAGGCTTTCTTT. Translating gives CASSDTLGTEAFF.

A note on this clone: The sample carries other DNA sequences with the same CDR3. In DNA, the CDR3 is TGTGCCAGCAGTCTGGACAGGGTCAATTCACCCCTCCACTTT. Amino acid sequence: CASSLDRVNSPLHF. The chain joins TRBV27 to TRBJ1-6; 8 bases are a match to TRBD1. This CDR3 spans 14 amino acids. Trimming took 5 bases from V and 7 from J; bases not matched to a gene: 4. Germline assignment: CDR1 MNHEY and CDR2 SMNVEV (reference sequence).

CDR3 DNA sequence: TGTGCCAGCAGCCGTATGATCCAGGGATCTCCTGAAGCTTTCTTT. Its protein product is CASSRMIQGSPEAFF. The chain links TRBV7-2 to TRBJ1-1; D is possibly TRBD1 (5 bases). V was cut by 5 bases and J by 6 bases, with 19 bases left in between. The CDR3 extends over 15 amino acids. Germline V lookup: CDR1 SGHTA, CDR2 FQGNSA.